This is a list of T cell receptor beta chains from one sample in a study of blood T cell repertoires in COVID-19. Data came from immunoSEQ multiplex PCR; TCRdb stores just in-frame clones and leaves some out. Altogether 330,000 or so clones are present, more than 90% being singletons, with the ten largest covering approximately 18%. The sample consisted of PBMCs or T cells enriched from blood (not recorded which). The source is a woman aged 30 to 39 who had recovered from COVID-19. CDR3s include the opening cysteine and the closing phenylalanine or tryptophan. The D gene is left open where the match is weak. Some rows mark clone size as missing; the rest say once, few, many or name a class of expanded clone.

>TRBJ2-7|TRBV27|TRBD2|14|-
TGTGCCAGCAGTCAACAAGCGGGACCCTACGAGCAGTACTTC
CASSQQAGPYEQYF
>TRBJ1-1|TRBV29-1|-|12|-
TGCAGCGTAGGACAGACGAACACTGAAGCTTTCTTT
CSVGQTNTEAFF
>TRBJ2-5|TRBV7-3|TRBD2|13|-
TGTGCCAGCAGCTCGACTAGCGGGGAGACCCAGTACTTC
CASSSTSGETQYF
>TRBJ2-5|TRBV19|TRBD1|14|-
TGTGCCAGTAGTACGACAGGGGTTCAAGAGACCCAGTACTTC
CASSTTGVQETQYF
>TRBJ2-7|TRBV28|TRBD2|16|-
TGTGCCAGCAGTTTACCCGGACTAGCGGGACTCTACGAGCAGTACTTC
CASSLPGLAGLYEQYF
>TRBJ2-1|TRBV2|-|11|-
TGTGCCAGCAGTGAAGAGGGGTCCACCTTCTTC
CASSEEGSTFF
>TRBJ1-6|TRBV5-1|-|14|-
TGCGCCAGCAGCTTGCCGATCCAGGGATCACCCCTCCACTTT
CASSLPIQGSPLHF
>TRBJ2-7|TRBV6-5|TRBD1|14|-
TGTGCCAGCAGAACAGGGGGCGAAGTCTACGAGCAGTACTTC
CASRTGGEVYEQYF
>TRBJ1-1|TRBV29-1|-|12|-
TGCAGCGTTGAACAACGGTCGGGGGTTTTCTTCTTT
CSVEQRSGVFFF
>TRBJ2-7|TRBV5-1|-|14|-
TGCGCCAGCAGCTTCGGGCAGGGGAGAGACGAGCAGTACTTC
CASSFGQGRDEQYF
>TRBJ1-5|TRBV19|TRBD1|20|-
TGTGCCAGTAGTCCGGGACAGGGGGTGGCGTGGTTTGGGAGCAATCAGCCCCAGCATTTT
CASSPGQGVAWFGSNQPQHF
>TRBJ1-4|TRBV4-3|TRBD1|18|-
TGCGCCAGCAGCCTACGACAGGGGGCGTATTCTAGTGGTGAAAAACTGTTTTTT
CASSLRQGAYSSGEKLFF
>TRBJ1-5|TRBV6-5|-|15|-
TGTGCCAGCAGTTACTCGGGCAGGAGGGGTCAGCCCCAGCATTTT
CASSYSGRRGQPQHF
>TRBJ2-7|TRBV2|TRBD1|12|once
TGTGCCAGCAGGAAGACAGGGGGAGAGCAGTACTTC
CASRKTGGEQYF
>TRBJ1-1|TRBV18|TRBD1|14|-
TGTGCCAGCTCACCAATGACAGGGCCCACTGAAGCTTTCTTT
CASSPMTGPTEAFF
>TRBJ1-6|TRBV5-1|TRBD1|14|-
TGCGCCATCACGGGACAGGGGGCGAAATCACCCCTCCACTTT
CAITGQGAKSPLHF
>TRBJ2-1|TRBV19|TRBD2|14|-
TGTGCCAGTAGTGGGACTAGCGGGAGGGCTGAGCAGTTCTTC
CASSGTSGRAEQFF
>TRBJ1-2|TRBV10-3|-|12|-
TGTGCCATCAGTGAGGAAGTTAGTGGCTACACCTTC
CAISEEVSGYTF
>TRBJ2-5|TRBV5-6|-|14|-
TGTGCCAGCAGCTTGGTTAACCGGCAAGAGACCCAGTACTTC
CASSLVNRQETQYF
>TRBJ2-1|TRBV7-9|TRBD2|16|-
TGTGCCAGCAGCTCCAGACTAGCGGGAGCGGACAATGAGCAGTTCTTC
CASSSRLAGADNEQFF
>TRBJ2-7|TRBV28|-|15|-
TGTGCCAGCAGTTTAGGCACAACCCTCGGGTACGAGCAGTACTTC
CASSLGTTLGYEQYF
>TRBJ1-1|TRBV18|TRBD1|15|-
TGTGCCAGCTCATCAGGGACAGGAGGATACACTGAAGCTTTCTTT
CASSSGTGGYTEAFF
>TRBJ2-5|TRBV7-6|-|15|once
TGTGCCAGCAGCTTAGCGCGTATGGGGCAGGTGACCCAGTACTTC
CASSLARMGQVTQYF
>TRBJ1-4|TRBV28|TRBD1|17|once
TGTGCCAGCAGTCAAAGGACAGGGCGGGTTTTTCATGAAAAACTGTTTTTT
CASSQRTGRVFHEKLFF
>TRBJ1-6|TRBV5-1|-|15|-
TGCGCCAGCAGCTATGGGGCCTCCTATAATTCACCCCTCCACTTT
CASSYGASYNSPLHF
>TRBJ2-7|TRBV7-7|TRBD1|15|-
TGTGCTAGCAGCCGGGGGACAGGGGGAAGATACGAGCAGTACTTC
CASSRGTGGRYEQYF
>TRBJ1-4|TRBV6-4|-|14|-
TGTGCCAGCAGTGACAAAGGGGCAGGAGAAAAACTGTTTTTT
CASSDKGAGEKLFF
>TRBJ1-5|TRBV3-1/TRBV3-2|-|16|-
TGTGCCAGCAGCCTAAGCCTCCTAAGTAGCAATCAGCCCCAGCATTTT
CASSLSLLSSNQPQHF
>TRBJ2-7|TRBV27|-|13|-
TGTGCCAGCAGTTTGACAGCAGCCTACGAGCAGTACTTC
CASSLTAAYEQYF
>TRBJ2-7|TRBV4-3|-|13|-
TGCGCCAGCAGCCGGGGGGGCGGCTACGAGCAGTACTTC
CASSRGGGYEQYF
>TRBJ2-7|TRBV11-2|-|11|-
TGTGCCAGCAGCTCTAACTACGAGCAGTACTTC
CASSSNYEQYF
>TRBJ1-2|TRBV7-9|TRBD1|15|-
TGTGCCAGCAGCTTAGCCGCAATCCAGGGGGATGGCTACACCTTC
CASSLAAIQGDGYTF
>TRBJ2-2|TRBV3-1/TRBV3-2|-|14|-
TGTGCCAGCAGCCAAGGGGGCGGTAACGGGGAGCTGTTTTTT
CASSQGGGNGELFF
>TRBJ2-2|TRBV5-6|TRBD2|14|-
TGTGCCAGCAGCTTAGCGGGAGGGCCAGGGGAGCTGTTTTTT
CASSLAGGPGELFF
>TRBJ1-4|TRBV7-9|-|12|-
TGTGCCAGCAGGGGACATAATGAAAAACTGTTTTTT
CASRGHNEKLFF
>TRBJ1-2|TRBV5-1|-|15|-
TGCGCCAGCAGCTTGGACAGGGATGAAGGCTATGGCTACACCTTC
CASSLDRDEGYGYTF
>TRBJ1-2|TRBV28|-|13|-
TGTGCCAGCAGTTTAATGGCAGACTATGGCTACACCTTC
CASSLMADYGYTF
>TRBJ1-2|TRBV19|-|15|-
TGTGCCAGTAGTATAGCTAGCGGCAGCAACTATGGCTACACCTTC
CASSIASGSNYGYTF
>TRBJ1-5|TRBV28|-|15|once
TGTGCCAGCAGTTTATCAGGGCTCGGCAATCAGCCCCAGCATTTT
CASSLSGLGNQPQHF
>TRBJ1-6|TRBV7-8|-|13|-
TGTGCCAGCAGCTTAGATTACGGGGAACCCCTCCACTTT
CASSLDYGEPLHF
>TRBJ2-1|TRBV6-2/TRBV6-3|TRBD2|18|-
TGTGCCAGCAGTTACACAGGGACTAGCGGGGGATCCTACAATGAGCAGTTCTTC
CASSYTGTSGGSYNEQFF
>TRBJ2-2|TRBV30|-|13|-
TGTGCCTGGATAAGACGGGGGTCCGGGGAGCTGTTTTTT
CAWIRRGSGELFF
>TRBJ2-7|TRBV7-6|TRBD2|13|-
TGTGCCAGCAGCTTGAGCGGGAGTGGCGAGCAGTACTTC
CASSLSGSGEQYF
>TRBJ2-5|TRBV9|-|17|-
TGTGCCAGCAGCGCCGGACCTAGGGGGCTAGCGTCAGAGACCCAGTACTTC
CASSAGPRGLASETQYF
>TRBJ2-5|TRBV19|-|15|once
TGTGCCAGTAGTATGGTTAACTCCGCGAAGGAGACCCAGTACTTC
CASSMVNSAKETQYF
>TRBJ1-4|TRBV27|-|14|-
TGTGCCAGCAGCGGGGGAGCTACTAATGAAAAACTGTTTTTT
CASSGGATNEKLFF
>TRBJ2-1|TRBV19|-|16|-
TGTGCCAGTAGTCGACTAGGGACTTTCTCCTACAATGAGCAGTTCTTC
CASSRLGTFSYNEQFF
>TRBJ1-6|TRBV4-1|-|16|-
TGCGCCAGCAGCCAAGAATGGCAGGTTGTTAATTCACCCCTCCACTTT
CASSQEWQVVNSPLHF
>TRBJ2-1|TRBV5-4|TRBD2|19|-
TGTGCCAGCAGCCGGACTAGCGGGGGGGCCAGTAGTCTCTACAATGAGCAGTTCTTC
CASSRTSGGASSLYNEQFF
>TRBJ1-5|TRBV10-1|-|13|-
TGCGCCAGCAGACACCTTAGCAATCAGCCCCAGCATTTT
CASRHLSNQPQHF
>TRBJ2-7|TRBV12-3/TRBV12-4|-|11|-
TGTGCCAGCAGTTACAGACAGGAGCAGTACTTC
CASSYRQEQYF
>TRBJ2-2|TRBV28|-|16|-
TGTGCCAGCAGTTTTTTCTCCTTAAATCTCGCGGGGGAGCTGTTTTTT
CASSFFSLNLAGELFF